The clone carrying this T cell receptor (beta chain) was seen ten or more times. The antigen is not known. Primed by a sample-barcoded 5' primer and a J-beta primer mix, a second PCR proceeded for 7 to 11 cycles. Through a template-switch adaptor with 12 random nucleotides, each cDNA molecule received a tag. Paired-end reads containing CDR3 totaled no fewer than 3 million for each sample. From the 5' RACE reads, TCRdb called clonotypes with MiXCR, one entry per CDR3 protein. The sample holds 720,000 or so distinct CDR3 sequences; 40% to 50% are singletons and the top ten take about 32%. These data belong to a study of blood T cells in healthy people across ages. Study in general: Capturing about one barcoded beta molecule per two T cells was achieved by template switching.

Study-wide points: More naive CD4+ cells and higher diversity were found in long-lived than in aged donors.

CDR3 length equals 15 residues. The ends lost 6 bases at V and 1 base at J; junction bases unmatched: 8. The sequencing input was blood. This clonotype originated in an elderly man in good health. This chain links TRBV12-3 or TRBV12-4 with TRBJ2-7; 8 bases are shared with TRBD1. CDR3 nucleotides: TGTGCCAGCAGCCCCTCGGACAGGGAGTCCTACGAGCAGTACTTC. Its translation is CASSPSDRESYEQYF.